Ten or more counts support the clone carrying this T cell receptor (beta chain). This sample is part of a study of T cells in Graves' hyperthyroidism and ophthalmopathy. V was shortened by 0 bases and J by 0 bases, with 12 bases between the two germline ends. This CDR3 is built from 16 residues. The germline V gene encodes CDR1 SEHNR and CDR2 FQNEAQ (reference sequence). Amplification of TCR beta CDR3 regions was performed using RNA transcripts as template. First-round RT-PCR with HTBI primers amplified the TCR CDR3 region. TCRdb re-analysed the multiplex PCR reads in MiXCR, keeping a single row per CDR3 protein. The sample has about 720,000 distinct CDR3 sequences, approximately 18% seen once.

The rearrangement uses TRBV7-9 and TRBJ2-7; D not resolved. The receptor's source is a woman in her forties or fifties with Graves' hyperthyroidism that later progressed to Graves' ophthalmopathy. The sample consisted of blood. CDR3 region: CASSLADGLRSYEQYF. In DNA form, the CDR3 reads TGTGCCAGCAGCTTAGCGGACGGGTTACGCTCCTACGAGCAGTACTTC.